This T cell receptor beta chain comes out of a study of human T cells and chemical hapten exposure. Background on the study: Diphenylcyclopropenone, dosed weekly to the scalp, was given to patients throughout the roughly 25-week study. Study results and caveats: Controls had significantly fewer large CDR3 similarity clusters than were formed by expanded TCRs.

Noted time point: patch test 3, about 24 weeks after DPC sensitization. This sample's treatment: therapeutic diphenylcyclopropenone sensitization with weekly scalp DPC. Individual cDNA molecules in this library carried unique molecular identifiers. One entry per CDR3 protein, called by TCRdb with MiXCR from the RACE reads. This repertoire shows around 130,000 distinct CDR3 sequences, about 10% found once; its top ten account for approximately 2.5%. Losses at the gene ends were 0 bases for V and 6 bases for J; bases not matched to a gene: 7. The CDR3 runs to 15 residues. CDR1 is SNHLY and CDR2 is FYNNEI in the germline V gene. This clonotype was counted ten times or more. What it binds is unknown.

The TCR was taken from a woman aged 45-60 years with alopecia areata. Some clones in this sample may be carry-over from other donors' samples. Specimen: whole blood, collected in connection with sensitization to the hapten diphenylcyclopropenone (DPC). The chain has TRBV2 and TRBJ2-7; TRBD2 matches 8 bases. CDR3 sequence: CASSEARAGALEQYF. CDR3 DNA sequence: TGTGCCAGCAGTGAAGCGCGAGCGGGAGCCCTCGAGCAGTACTTC. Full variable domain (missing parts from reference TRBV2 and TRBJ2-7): EPEVTQTPSHQVTQMGQEVILRCVPISNHLYFYWYRQILGQKVEFLVSFYNNEISEKSEIFDDQFSVERPDGSNFTLKIRSTKLEDSAMYFCASSEARAGALEQYFGPGTRLTVT.